The 10 T cell receptor beta chains reported below all come from one sample, sequenced in a study of shared clonotypes between healthy human individuals. Sequencing was performed with immunoSEQ multiplex PCR; in TCRdb, only in-frame clones are kept and a portion is missing. The sample yields 110,000 or so clones, 55% to 80% seen once. Material for sequencing was memory CD8+ T cells sorted from blood. Subset reported: CD45RO+ cells pooled with CCR7-negative TemRA cells. The source of these receptors is a woman aged 30 to 39 in good health.

Worth noting for this clone: Additional DNA sequences in this sample encode the identical CDR3. V gene TRBV7-2 combines with J gene TRBJ1-3; no clear D gene. The V and J ends lost 4 bases and 2 bases respectively, with 6 bases between them. Per germline, CDR1 SGHTA and CDR2 FQGNSA. The CDR3 is 13 amino acids. DNA of the CDR3: TGTGCCAGCAGCTCAACCCCTGGAAACACCATATATTTT. Residues: CASSSTPGNTIYF.

Relative to its sample, this clone is medium-sized. V gene TRBV4-2 combines with J gene TRBJ2-1, with 7 bases that match TRBD2. The V gene's germline CDR1 is LGHNA and CDR2 YNFKEQ. J gave up 9 bases and V 0 bases, and 14 bases lay outside the gene matches. The CDR3 has 17 residues. The CDR3 DNA follows: TGTGCCAGCAGCCAAGATCAGAGCGGGGCCCCATCGTCTGAGCAGTTCTTC. Translation gives CASSQDQSGAPSSEQFF.

CDR3 region: CASSRGLTDYEQYF. The DNA of the CDR3 is TGCGCCAGCAGCCGCGGATTGACAGACTACGAGCAGTACTTC. The rearrangement links TRBV4-1 to TRBJ2-7; a weak D match, TRBD1 (5 bases). The ends were cut back, 4 bases at V and 3 bases at J, with 13 bases in the middle. This CDR3 has 14 amino acids. Germline CDR1 and CDR2: MGHRA and YSYEKL.

This chain connects TRBV2 to TRBJ2-7; 10 positions match TRBD2. The junction had 9 bases not matched to a gene; V was cut back by 1 base and J by 3 bases. The CDR3 runs 17 residues. Germline assignment: CDR1 SNHLY and CDR2 FYNNEI. DNA of the CDR3: TGTGCCAGCAGTGAAGGCCTCACCACTAGCGGGGTCTACGAGCAGTACTTC. Amino acids: CASSEGLTTSGVYEQYF.

J is TRBJ2-1 and V is TRBV7-3; TRBD2 aligns across 13 bases. The germline V gene has CDR1 SGHTA and CDR2 FQGTGA. Trimming removed 6 bases from V and 8 bases from J; junction bases left unmatched: 13. There are 17 residues in the CDR3. CDR3 protein: CASSSAGLAGEVDEQFF. The CDR3 DNA is TGTGCCAGCAGTTCAGCCGGACTAGCGGGAGAGGTCGATGAGCAGTTCTTC.

The rearrangement uses TRBV6-5 and TRBJ2-5; weak D call: TRBD1 (5 bases). V lost 0 bases, J lost 11 bases, and 7 bases lay in between. The CDR3 runs 11 residues. Germline CDR1 reads MNHEY; CDR2 reads SVGAGI. CDR3 amino acids: CASSYSTEQYF. DNA of the CDR3: TGTGCCAGCAGTTACTCGACAGAGCAGTACTTC.

The chain has TRBV28 and TRBJ1-2; D is unresolved. V was pared by 7 bases and J by 0 bases, with 6 bases between. Germline CDR1 MDHEN, CDR2 SYDVKM. The CDR3 covers 12 residues. This CDR3 is CASTSANYGYTF. The DNA for the CDR3 is TGTGCCAGCACGTCAGCTAACTATGGCTACACCTTC.

This clone was recorded at least ten times. The chain uses TRBV6-6 and TRBJ1-2; no firm D call. The V end was cut by 6 bases, the J end by 6 bases, with 8 bases between. The V gene's germline CDR1 is MNHNY and CDR2 SVGAGI (reference sequence). The CDR3 extends over 11 amino acids. CDR3 coding DNA: TGTGCCAGCAGACATAATGATGGCTACACCTTC. Amino acids: CASRHNDGYTF.

This chain uses TRBV5-1 with TRBJ2-7, with D perhaps TRBD1 (6 bases). CDR3 length: 13 residues. Between the trimmed V and J ends, which lost 4 bases and 0 bases, there was a span of 8 bases. Germline CDR1 SGHRS, CDR2 YFSETQ. The CDR3 is CASSPDSSYEQYF. CDR3 nucleotide sequence: TGCGCCAGCAGCCCGGACAGCTCCTACGAGCAGTACTTC.

The V gene is TRBV5-6, the J gene TRBJ2-4; D tentatively reads TRBD1 or TRBD2 (6 bases each). CDR3 length equals 13 residues. The V gene's germline CDR1 is SGHDT and CDR2 YYEEEE. V was pared by 3 bases and J by 5 bases, with 9 bases between. CDR3 DNA sequence: TGTGCCAGCAGCTCCGGGGGCCAAAACATTCAGTACTTC. Translating it yields CASSSGGQNIQYF.